The present TCR beta chain was sequenced within a study of shared clonotypes between healthy human individuals (dated by TCRdb to about 2020). Regarding the study in general: Three men and two women, aged 18 to 49 years, made up the cohort. For each donor, CD4 naive and CD4 memory were each run on three plates, CD8 naive on two plates, and CD8 memory on one plate. Each donor's leukapheresis produced roughly between about 0.8 and 8.9 billion PBMCs. To increase sequencing depth and limit assay-specific biases, TCR repertoire library preparation and sequencing were carried out by different laboratories using diverse techniques. The study deeply sequenced blood TCR repertoires of five healthy adults to estimate repertoire size and the extent of clonotype sharing between individuals.

The germline V gene (reference sequence) sets CDR1 to GTSNPN and CDR2 to SVGIG. The germline V and J ends show losses of 2 bases and 8 bases respectively, and no gene match explains 5 bases of the junction. The CDR3 numbers 15 residues from cysteine through phenylalanine. Only the CDR3 DNA is retained, 45 bases long and in frame from the first base. As for this clone: What this receptor recognizes is not known. Within one base of it there is no much larger clone, and no base qualities were kept.

Findings and caveats that apply to the study as a whole: Pairwise subsampling indicated that sequencing depth was expected to affect the degree of clonotype sharing among donors. Higher generation probabilities were observed for clonotypes shared by all four sorted-subset donors than for non-shared clonotypes. Around 5% of naive CD4, roughly 3.5% of naive CD8, approximately 2.2% of memory CD4, and around 0.4% of memory CD8 clonotypes were shared across four donors. Larger estimated clonotype richness was generally found for naive subsets than for memory subsets. Only blood was sampled, and tissue TCR repertoires likely differ from those in blood. Incomplete sequencing was indicated by rarefaction of sorted-subset datasets, despite the large sequencing depth. The genetic and exposure-history diversity represented was limited by the small number of donors.

Using the deep immunoSEQ assay, TCR CDR3 regions were amplified from genomic DNA by multiplex PCR. For each cell subset, the extracted genomic DNA was distributed evenly across all wells of several immunoSEQ 96-well plates, and each plate served as one replicate. Each replicate PCR for sorted subsets received about 180 ng genomic DNA, equal to roughly 33,000 T cell genomes. The purified libraries were quantified using a Qubit 3.0 fluorometer, sized with a Bioanalyzer 2100, and then quantified again using the KAPA Library Quantification kit. A separate single-read 150-cycle Illumina NextSeq 550 flow cell was used to sequence each immunoSEQ 96-well plate. Per the original workflow: Because the immunoSEQ output held only junctional sequences and lacked quality scores, the filtering could not match the filtering applied to full-length reads. To assign V/J genes and CDR3, sequences were annotated using PyIR, a Python wrapper for IgBLAST v1.9, with IMGT germline references. Any read was removed if the V/J assignment was weak (E-value above 1e-6), the CDR3 was missing, or the read contained stop codons, out-of-frame junctions, or ambiguous translated residues. V3J clonotypes were defined by identical inferred V gene, J gene, and CDR3 amino acid sequence. To compute the percentage overlap between repertoires, the number of shared unique clonotypes was divided by the size of the smaller repertoire. Three approaches were used to assess repertoire richness: RTK rarefaction, the Chao1 estimator, and Recon v2.1 estimates of unobserved clonotypes. Generation probabilities for all TCRbeta clonotypes obtained by the gDNA method from several donors were computed using OLGA. TCRdb took this table from immuneACCESS and kept in-frame rearrangements with V and J called. Such tables lack part of the clones; where checked against another copy, unresolved V genes explain under half of the gap, and the rest is unexplained. V, J and clone size are those of that table, while D and trimming were read from the DNA. This sample gives over a million clones in total; about 84% of them show up just once. The ten largest account for 0.55% to 0.7% of the sample.

The donors were healthy, HIV-negative adults with no recently reported acute infections or vaccinations. All donors were Caucasian adults living in Nashville, Tennessee, USA. Magnetic negative selection was used to enrich CD4+ T cells, after which naive cells were positively selected on CD45RA and the negative fraction became the memory subset. Blood was collected by leukapheresis, and PBMCs were isolated by Ficoll-Histopaque density gradient centrifugation and then cryopreserved in liquid nitrogen vapor phase. Purity and quantity of every magnetically sorted T cell population were checked by analytical flow cytometry. Genomic DNA was isolated from every sorted fraction and measured by UV absorbance on a Nanodrop 2000c.

Sequencing was carried out using memory CD4+ T cells from PBMCs. The label giving this sample's cell subset or site can be read as: CD45RA-negative fraction. The source of this sequence is a young man in good health. Some clones in this sample may be carry-over from other donors' samples. The chain uses TRBV30 and TRBJ2-1, and TRBD2 aligns with 14 junction nucleotides. The CDR3 loop reads CAWSNPGLAGDEQFF. The sequenced DNA: TGTGCCTGGAGTAATCCGGGACTAGCGGGAGATGAGCAGTTCTTC.